This T cell receptor (beta chain) was identified in a study of neoadjuvant anti-PD-1 for oral cavity cancer. Overall study context: Patients mostly received three to four biweekly nivolumab doses at 3 mg/kg before surgery.

This sample's time point: after neoadjuvant nivolumab, at surgical resection. Analysis of PBMCs was direct, with no culture step. Profiled with immunoSEQ multiplex PCR; TCRdb holds only in-frame clones, not every one. This table holds 14,000 or so clones, 60% to 85% found once. Germline CDR1 is MNHNS and CDR2 is SASEGT. The CDR3 has 13 residues. Trimming pared 7 bases from V and 5 bases from J, leaving 14 bases between. The TCR originated in a person aged 35-79 years with oral cavity squamous cell carcinoma. The rearrangement joins TRBV6-1 to TRBJ1-2; D call uncertain. The specimen was PBMCs, collected after nivolumab (anti-PD-1) treatment. CDR3 residues: CASKRQLAYGYTF. DNA of the CDR3: TGTGCCAGCAAACGGCAGTTGGCTTATGGCTACACCTTC.